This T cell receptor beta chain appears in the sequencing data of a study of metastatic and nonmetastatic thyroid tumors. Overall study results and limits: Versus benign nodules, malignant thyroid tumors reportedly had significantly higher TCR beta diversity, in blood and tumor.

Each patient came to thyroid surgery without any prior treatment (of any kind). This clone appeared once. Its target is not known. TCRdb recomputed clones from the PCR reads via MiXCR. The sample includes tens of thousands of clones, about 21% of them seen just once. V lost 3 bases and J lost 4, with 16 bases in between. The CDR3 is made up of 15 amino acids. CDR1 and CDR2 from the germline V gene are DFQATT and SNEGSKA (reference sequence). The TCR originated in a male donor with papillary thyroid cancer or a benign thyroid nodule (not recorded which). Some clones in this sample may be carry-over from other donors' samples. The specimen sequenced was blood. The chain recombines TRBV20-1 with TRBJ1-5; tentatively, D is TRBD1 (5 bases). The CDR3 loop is CSARPRGGRNQPQHF. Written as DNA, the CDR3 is TGCAGTGCTAGGCCTCGGGGGGGGAGAAATCAGCCCCAGCATTTT.